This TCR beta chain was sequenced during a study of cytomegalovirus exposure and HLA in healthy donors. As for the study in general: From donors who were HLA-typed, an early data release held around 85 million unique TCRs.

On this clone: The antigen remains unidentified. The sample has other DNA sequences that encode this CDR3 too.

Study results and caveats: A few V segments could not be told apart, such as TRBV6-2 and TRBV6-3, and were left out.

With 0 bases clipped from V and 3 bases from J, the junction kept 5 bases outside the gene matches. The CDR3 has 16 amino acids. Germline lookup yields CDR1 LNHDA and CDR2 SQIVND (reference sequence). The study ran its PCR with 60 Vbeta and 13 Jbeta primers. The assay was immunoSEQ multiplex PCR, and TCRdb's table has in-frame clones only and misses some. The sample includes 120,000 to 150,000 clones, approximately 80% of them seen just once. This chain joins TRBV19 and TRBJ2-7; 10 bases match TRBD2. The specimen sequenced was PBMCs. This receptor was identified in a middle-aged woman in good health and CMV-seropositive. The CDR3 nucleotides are TGTGCCAGTAGTATAGAAACTAGCGGGGTGGGCTACGAGCAGTACTTC. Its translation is CASSIETSGVGYEQYF.